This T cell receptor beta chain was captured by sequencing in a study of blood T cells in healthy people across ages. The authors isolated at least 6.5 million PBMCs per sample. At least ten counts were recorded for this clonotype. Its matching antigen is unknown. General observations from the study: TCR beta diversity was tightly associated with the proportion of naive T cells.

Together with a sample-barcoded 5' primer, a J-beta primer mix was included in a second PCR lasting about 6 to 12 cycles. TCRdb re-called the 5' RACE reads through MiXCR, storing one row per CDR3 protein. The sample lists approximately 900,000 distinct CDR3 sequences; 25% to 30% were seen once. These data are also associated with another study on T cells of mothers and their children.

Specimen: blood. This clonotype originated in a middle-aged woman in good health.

The CDR3 DNA reads TGTGCCACCAGCAGAGATCCCCAGAACTATGGCTACACCTTC. This gives the protein CATSRDPQNYGYTF. The chain uses TRBV15 and TRBJ1-2; D ambiguous. V lost 0 bases and J 2 bases, leaving 7 bases between the germline ends. Germline CDR1 is LNHNV and CDR2 is YYDKDF (reference sequence). This CDR3 has 14 amino acids.